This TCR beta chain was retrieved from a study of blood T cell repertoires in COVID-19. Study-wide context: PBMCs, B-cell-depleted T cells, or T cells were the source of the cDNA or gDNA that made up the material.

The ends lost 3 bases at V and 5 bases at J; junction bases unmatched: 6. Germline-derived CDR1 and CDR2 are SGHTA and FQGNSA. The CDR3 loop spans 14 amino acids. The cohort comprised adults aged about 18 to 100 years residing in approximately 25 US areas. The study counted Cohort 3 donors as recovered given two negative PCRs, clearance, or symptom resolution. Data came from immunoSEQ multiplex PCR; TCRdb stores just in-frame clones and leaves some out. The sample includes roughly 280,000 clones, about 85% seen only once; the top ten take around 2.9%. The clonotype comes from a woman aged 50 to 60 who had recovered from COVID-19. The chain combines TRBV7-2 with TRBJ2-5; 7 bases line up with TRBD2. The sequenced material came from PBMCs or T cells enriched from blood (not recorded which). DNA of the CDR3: TGTGCCAGCAGCTTTGCGGGAGTGGGTGAGACCCAGTACTTC. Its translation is CASSFAGVGETQYF.